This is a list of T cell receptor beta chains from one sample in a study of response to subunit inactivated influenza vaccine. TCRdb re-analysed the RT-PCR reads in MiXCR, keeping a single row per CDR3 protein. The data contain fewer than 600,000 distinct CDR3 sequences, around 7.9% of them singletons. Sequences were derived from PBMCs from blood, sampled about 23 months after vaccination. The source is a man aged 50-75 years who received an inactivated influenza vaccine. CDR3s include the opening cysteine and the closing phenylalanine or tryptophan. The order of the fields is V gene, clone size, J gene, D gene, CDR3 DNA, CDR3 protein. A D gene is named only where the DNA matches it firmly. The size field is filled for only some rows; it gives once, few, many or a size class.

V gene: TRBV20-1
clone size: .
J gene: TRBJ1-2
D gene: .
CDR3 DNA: TGCAGTGCTAGACCCGGGAGGGGGGGTTATGGCTACACCTTC
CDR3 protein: CSARPGRGGYGYTF

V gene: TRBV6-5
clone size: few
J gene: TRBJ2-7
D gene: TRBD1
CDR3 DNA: TGTGCCAGCAGTTACGCGACAGGGACACCCTACGAGCAGTACTTC
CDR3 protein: CASSYATGTPYEQYF

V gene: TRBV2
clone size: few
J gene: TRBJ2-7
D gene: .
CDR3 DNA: TGTGCCAGCAGTGAAGCTTACGAGCAGTACTTC
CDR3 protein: CASSEAYEQYF

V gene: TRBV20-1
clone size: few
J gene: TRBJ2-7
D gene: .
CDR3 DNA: TGCAGTGCTAGATTTGGGGTCGTGGTAGAGCAGTACTTC
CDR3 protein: CSARFGVVVEQYF

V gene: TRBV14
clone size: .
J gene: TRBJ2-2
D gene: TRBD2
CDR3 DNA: TGTGCCAGCAGCCAATTTGGGACTAGCGGGAGAAGCTCCGGGGAGCTGTTTTTT
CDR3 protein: CASSQFGTSGRSSGELFF

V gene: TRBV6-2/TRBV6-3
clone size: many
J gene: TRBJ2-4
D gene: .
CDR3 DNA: TGTGCCAGCAGTTACAGCAGGGACATTCAGTACTTC
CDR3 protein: CASSYSRDIQYF

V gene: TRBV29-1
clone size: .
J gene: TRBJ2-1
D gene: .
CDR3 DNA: TGCAGCGGCCGGATGAATGAGCAGTTCTTC
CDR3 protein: CSGRMNEQFF

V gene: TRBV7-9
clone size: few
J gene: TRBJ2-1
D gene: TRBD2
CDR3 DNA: TGTGCCAGCAGCTCTAGCGGTGGGGAGAATGAGCAGTTCTTC
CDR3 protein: CASSSSGGENEQFF

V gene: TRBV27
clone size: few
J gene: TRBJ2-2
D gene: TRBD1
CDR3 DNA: TGTGCCAGCAGTTCTTGGGACAGGGGGTGGACCGGGGAGCTGTTTTTT
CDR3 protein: CASSSWDRGWTGELFF

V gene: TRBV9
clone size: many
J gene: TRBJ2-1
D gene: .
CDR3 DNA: TGTGCCAGCGGGAGTGGCAATGAGCAGTTCTTC
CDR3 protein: CASGSGNEQFF

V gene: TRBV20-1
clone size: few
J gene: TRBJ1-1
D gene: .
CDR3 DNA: TGCAGTGCCCCGTCGCTAGACAGACTGAACACTGAAGCTTTCTTT
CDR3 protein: CSAPSLDRLNTEAFF

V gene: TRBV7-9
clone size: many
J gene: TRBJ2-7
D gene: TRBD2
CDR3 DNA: TGTGCCAGCAGCTTTTTCGGTTCTGCGGGAGGGAATGAGCAGTACTTC
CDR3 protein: CASSFFGSAGGNEQYF

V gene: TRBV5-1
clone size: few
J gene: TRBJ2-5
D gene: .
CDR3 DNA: TGCGCCAGCAGCCCGACAGATTTAGAGACCCAGTACTTC
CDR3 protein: CASSPTDLETQYF

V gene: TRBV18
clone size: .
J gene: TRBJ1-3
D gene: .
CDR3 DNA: TGTGCCAGCTCACATGACAGCTCTGGAAACACCATATATTTT
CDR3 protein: CASSHDSSGNTIYF

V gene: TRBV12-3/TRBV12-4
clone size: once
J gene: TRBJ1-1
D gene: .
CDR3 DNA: TGTGCCAGCAGTAGAGTCGGTGGGAACACTGAAGCTTTCTTT
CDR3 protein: CASSRVGGNTEAFF

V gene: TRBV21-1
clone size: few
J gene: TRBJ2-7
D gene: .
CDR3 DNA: TGTGCCAGCAGCGGACACTCGGGGACAGTGGACCACGAGCAGTACTTC
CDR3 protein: CASSGHSGTVDHEQYF

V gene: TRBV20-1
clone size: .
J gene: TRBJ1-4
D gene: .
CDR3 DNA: TGCAGTGCGGCACCCGGCGGACTTTGGAATGAAAAACTGTTTTTT
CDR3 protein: CSAAPGGLWNEKLFF

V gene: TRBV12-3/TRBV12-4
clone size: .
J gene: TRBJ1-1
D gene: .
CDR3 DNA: TGTGCCAGCAGCCCTATGGCCCGGGACACTGAAGCTTTCTTT
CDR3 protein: CASSPMARDTEAFF

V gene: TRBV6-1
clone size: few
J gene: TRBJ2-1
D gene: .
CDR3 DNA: TGTGCCAGCAGACCGAGAGTAGCGGATATTTACAATGAGCAGTTCTTC
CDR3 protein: CASRPRVADIYNEQFF

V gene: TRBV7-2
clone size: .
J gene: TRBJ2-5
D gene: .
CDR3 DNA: TGTGCCAGCAACGACCGGGACACCCCGGGAGAGCCCCAGTACTTC
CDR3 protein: CASNDRDTPGEPQYF

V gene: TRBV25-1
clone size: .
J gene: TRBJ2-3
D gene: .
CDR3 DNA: TGTGCCAGCAGTGAATGGGGAAGCACAGATACGCAGTATTTT
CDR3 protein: CASSEWGSTDTQYF

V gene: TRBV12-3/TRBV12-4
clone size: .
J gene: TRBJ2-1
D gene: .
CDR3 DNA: TGTGCCAGCATCCTTAGGGGTTCCGATGAGCAGTTCTTC
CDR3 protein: CASILRGSDEQFF

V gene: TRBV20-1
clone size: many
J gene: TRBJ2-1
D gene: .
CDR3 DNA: TGCAGTGCCAGAGCCGGGACTTCTTACAATGAGCAGTTCTTC
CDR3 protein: CSARAGTSYNEQFF

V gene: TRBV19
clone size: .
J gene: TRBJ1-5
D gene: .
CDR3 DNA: TGTGCCAGTAGTACTCTCCCCCAGGCGAATCAGCCCCAGCATTTT
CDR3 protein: CASSTLPQANQPQHF

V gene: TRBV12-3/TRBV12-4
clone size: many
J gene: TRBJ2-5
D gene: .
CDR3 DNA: TGTGCCACGGGACTTGGAGAGACCCAGTACTTC
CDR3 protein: CATGLGETQYF

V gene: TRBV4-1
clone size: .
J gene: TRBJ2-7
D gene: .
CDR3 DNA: TGCGCCAGCAGCCAAGATGTGTTGAACTACGAGCAGTACTTC
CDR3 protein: CASSQDVLNYEQYF

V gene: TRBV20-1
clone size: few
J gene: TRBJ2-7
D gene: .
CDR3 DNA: TGCAGTGCTGCGCAGGGGCCCTACGAGCAGTACTTC
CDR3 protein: CSAAQGPYEQYF

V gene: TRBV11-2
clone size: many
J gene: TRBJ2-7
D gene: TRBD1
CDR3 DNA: TGTGCCAGCAGCTTAGTTGGGACAGGGTCCACTTTTGATTACGAGCAGTACTTC
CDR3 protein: CASSLVGTGSTFDYEQYF